Listed below are T cell receptor beta chains from one sample, sequenced in a study of blood T cell repertoires in COVID-19. The repertoire was sequenced with immunoSEQ multiplex PCR; TCRdb's copy has only in-frame clones and lacks some. Seen here are 200,000 to 250,000 clones, around 85% observed once, and the top ten hold 1.3%. The sample taken for sequencing was PBMCs or T cells enriched from blood (not recorded which). The receptors come from a woman aged 40 to 50 with acute COVID-19. Both conserved end residues are part of each CDR3. The D gene is left open where the match is weak. Size is stated for part of the rows, as once, few or many counts, or as a class when the clone is expanded.

.,TRBJ2-7,.,TRBV6-2/TRBV6-3,TGTGCCAGCAGTCCCATCAAAGGAGGGTCAGAGACCTACGAGCAGTACTTC,CASSPIKGGSETYEQYF
TRBD2,TRBJ2-5,.,TRBV9,TGTGCCAGCAGCCAAAAGCGGGAGAATAGAGAGACCCAGTACTTC,CASSQKRENRETQYF
TRBD1,TRBJ1-1,few,TRBV5-4,TGTGCCAGCAGCTCCGACAGGGACCCTCGGGCTTTCTTT,CASSSDRDPRAFF
.,TRBJ2-2,few,TRBV11-3,TGTGCCAGCAGCTTAGGGGCTAGCCGAGAGTCCGGGGAGCTGTTTTTT,CASSLGASRESGELFF
.,TRBJ2-7,.,TRBV19,TGTGCCAGTAGTATGGCCCCGAATGCTCACTACGAGCAGTACTTC,CASSMAPNAHYEQYF
.,TRBJ1-1,few,TRBV30,TGTGCCTGGAGTAAGAGAGCCGGGGCTTTCTTT,CAWSKRAGAFF
TRBD1,TRBJ1-6,.,TRBV25-1,TGTGCCAGCCGTAGACAGGGAGGAAATTCACCCCTCCACTTT,CASRRQGGNSPLHF
TRBD2,TRBJ2-1,.,TRBV24-1,TGTGCCACCTCAAGCGGGAGTCTTCGCAATGAGCAGTTCTTC,CATSSGSLRNEQFF
.,TRBJ1-3,.,TRBV18,TGTGCCAGCTCACCAGGTGGAGCTACTGGAAACACCATATATTTT,CASSPGGATGNTIYF
.,TRBJ2-1,.,TRBV7-6,TGTGCCAGCAGCACAACCAGGGGCTCCTACAATGAGCAGTTCTTC,CASSTTRGSYNEQFF
.,TRBJ2-5,.,TRBV18,TGTGCCAGCTCACCCATGACCAGGGAAGAGACCCAGTACTTC,CASSPMTREETQYF
TRBD2,TRBJ2-3,.,TRBV18,TGTGCCAGCTCACCACCGACTAGCGGGAGATGGGATACGCAGTATTTT,CASSPPTSGRWDTQYF
TRBD2,TRBJ2-5,few,TRBV15,TGTGCCACCAGCAGAGGGATACAGCGGGAGAGGGCAGAGACCCAGTACTTC,CATSRGIQRERAETQYF
TRBD2,TRBJ2-1,.,TRBV5-5,TGTGCCAGCAGCTTCCTAGCGGGATCCTACAATGAGCAGTTCTTC,CASSFLAGSYNEQFF
.,TRBJ1-3,.,TRBV9,TGTGCCAGCAGCGTAGACAGGGCGGACACCATATATTTT,CASSVDRADTIYF
.,TRBJ1-4,.,TRBV4-2,TGTGCCAGCAGCCAAGGGACGTCGGCTGACAGCGCAACTAATGAAAAACTGTTTTTT,CASSQGTSADSATNEKLFF
TRBD1,TRBJ1-5,few,TRBV2,TGTGCCAGCACCCATGGGACAGCACACAATCAGCCCCAGCATTTT,CASTHGTAHNQPQHF
.,TRBJ1-1,.,TRBV28,TGTGCCAGCAGAACAGAGAACACTGAAGCTTTCTTT,CASRTENTEAFF
.,TRBJ1-2,.,TRBV11-2,TGTGCCAGCAGGTTGGGGGCCGGTTGGGGCTACACCTTC,CASRLGAGWGYTF
.,TRBJ1-2,.,TRBV19,TGTGCCAGTAGCAACAGGTTAGAGTTTTCTAACTATGGCTACACCTTC,CASSNRLEFSNYGYTF
.,TRBJ1-2,.,TRBV6-9,TGTGCCAGCAGTTTGACAGGTCGTAACTATGGCTACACCTTC,CASSLTGRNYGYTF
TRBD1,TRBJ1-2,.,TRBV15,TGTGCCACCAGCAGAGAAGGACAGGAAAGGCGCTATGGCTACACCTTC,CATSREGQERRYGYTF
TRBD2,TRBJ2-3,.,TRBV2,TGTGCCAGCAGTGAAGAAACTAGCGGGATTGATACGCAGTATTTT,CASSEETSGIDTQYF
.,TRBJ1-2,.,TRBV28,TGTGCCAGCACCATCCCGGGTAGAGGCTATGGCTACACCTTC,CASTIPGRGYGYTF
.,TRBJ1-1,.,TRBV11-2,TGTGCCAGCAGCCCCCGTCAGGGTCAGGCGAACACTGAAGCTTTCTTT,CASSPRQGQANTEAFF
.,TRBJ1-1,few,TRBV6-5,TGTGCCAGCAGTCCCCGAAGCGGGGGGAACACTGAAGCTTTCTTT,CASSPRSGGNTEAFF
TRBD1,TRBJ1-1,.,TRBV28,TGTGCCAGCAGTGAACTACAGGGGCGCACTGAAGCTTTCTTT,CASSELQGRTEAFF
.,TRBJ2-7,.,TRBV11-2,TGTGCCAGCAGCTTAGGCAGGCTGGATCTTTACGAGCAGTACTTC,CASSLGRLDLYEQYF
.,TRBJ2-7,.,TRBV21-1,TGTGCCAGCAGCAAAGTAGGGGGTTGGGAAGGGCATGTTTACGAGCAGTACTTC,CASSKVGGWEGHVYEQYF
TRBD2,TRBJ2-3,.,TRBV18,TGTGCCAGCTCACAGAGACTAGCGGCTAGCACAGATACGCAGTATTTT,CASSQRLAASTDTQYF
.,TRBJ2-1,.,TRBV6-1,TGTGCCAGCAGCTCGGGGTTTGAGCAGTTCTTC,CASSSGFEQFF
TRBD1,TRBJ1-2,.,TRBV19,TGTGCCAGTAATACAGGGGTTTATGGCTACACCTTC,CASNTGVYGYTF
TRBD2,TRBJ2-3,.,TRBV2,TGTGCCAGCAGTAGTACAGCGGGGCTTAGCACAGATACGCAGTATTTT,CASSSTAGLSTDTQYF
TRBD2,TRBJ2-3,.,TRBV10-1,TGCGCCAGCAGTGAATACGGGGGGTTCACAGATACGCAGTATTTT,CASSEYGGFTDTQYF
.,TRBJ2-1,.,TRBV27,TGTGCCAGCACCCTCGAGGCGGGAAAGTCCTACAATGAGCAGTTCTTC,CASTLEAGKSYNEQFF
.,TRBJ1-1,.,TRBV7-8,TGTGCCAGCAGCGGACCGCAAGGAGGGACGTCGAACACTGAAGCTTTCTTT,CASSGPQGGTSNTEAFF
.,TRBJ1-1,once,TRBV6-1,TGTGCCAGCAGTGAGGCAGGGCCTGAAGCTTTCTTT,CASSEAGPEAFF
.,TRBJ2-3,.,TRBV7-2,TGTGCCAGCAGCTTCGGGACTAGCACAGATACGCAGTATTTT,CASSFGTSTDTQYF
.,TRBJ1-2,.,TRBV5-6,TGTGCCAGCAGCTTGGTGATGGCGGGAGGCTATGGCTACACCTTC,CASSLVMAGGYGYTF
.,TRBJ1-1,few,TRBV6-1,TGTGCCAGCAGTGAAGATCCGGGTGCCAGCACTGAAGCTTTCTTT,CASSEDPGASTEAFF
TRBD1,TRBJ2-7,.,TRBV19,TGTGCCAGTAGTATAGCCGTATCCGGGACAGCCTCCTACGAGCAGTACTTC,CASSIAVSGTASYEQYF
TRBD1,TRBJ1-1,few,TRBV19,TGTGCCAGTAGTATAGGTTACAGGGGAAGAACCGGGAACACTGAAGCTTTCTTT,CASSIGYRGRTGNTEAFF
TRBD2,TRBJ2-2,.,TRBV11-2,TGTGCCAGCAGCTTACTAGCGGATAACACCGGGGAGCTGTTTTTT,CASSLLADNTGELFF
TRBD2,TRBJ2-2,.,TRBV7-6,TGTGCCAGCAGTCTCTATCCTGGACTAGCGGAGAACACCGGGGAGCTGTTTTTT,CASSLYPGLAENTGELFF
.,TRBJ1-3,.,TRBV7-9,TGTGCCAACACACCTCTCTGGGGGGCTGGAAACACCATATATTTT,CANTPLWGAGNTIYF
.,TRBJ1-1,.,TRBV19,TGTGCCAGTAGTGGGGGCAGGGGATCCACTGAAGCTTTCTTT,CASSGGRGSTEAFF
.,TRBJ2-3,once,TRBV4-3,TGCGCCAGCAGCCAAGGGGCACAGGGCACAGATACGCAGTATTTT,CASSQGAQGTDTQYF
.,TRBJ2-1,.,TRBV10-3,TGTGCCATCAGTGAGGAACAGGCGTACCCCGCGGTCTTC,CAISEEQAYPAVF
.,TRBJ2-1,once,TRBV9,TGTGCCAGCAGCGTAGGGGGCTCGAGCAATGAGCAGTTCTTC,CASSVGGSSNEQFF
TRBD1,TRBJ1-1,.,TRBV5-1,TGCGCCAGCAGCTTGGCCGGGACAGGGGGCAACACTGAGGCTTTCTTT,CASSLAGTGGNTEAFF
.,TRBJ1-5,once,TRBV3-1/TRBV3-2,TGTGCCAGCAGCCAAGATGGGGGGCGGGAGGGCAATCAGCCCCAGCATTTT,CASSQDGGREGNQPQHF